Included here is one T cell receptor beta chain sequence, with context. The target antigen is unknown. The CDR3 extends over 16 amino acids. The J segment lost 6 bases and the V segment lost 8 bases, leaving 12 bases of the junction unmatched. The germline CDR1 and CDR2 sequences are LNHNV and YYDKDF (reference sequence). These data come from a study of radiotherapy plus CTLA-4 blockade in lung cancer. Study-level background: Objective responses were seen in 18% of patients, disease control in roughly 30%.

Broader study findings: Researchers report tumor-derived TCR clones expanding in blood after radiotherapy plus ipilimumab. Interferon-beta, together with early blood T cell clone dynamics, reportedly best predicted response.

Produced via immunoSEQ multiplex PCR; TCRdb's table is partial and in-frame only. The sample contains approximately 77,000 clones, approximately 84% of which appear only once. Chemo-refractory metastatic non-small-cell lung cancer patients underwent focal radiation alongside CTLA-4 blockade with ipilimumab. The origin of this receptor is a human donor with non-small cell lung cancer who had stable disease on radiotherapy plus ipilimumab. V is TRBV15 and J is TRBJ2-5, with 13 bases aligning to TRBD2. This specimen was peripheral blood, taken from a patient treated with radiotherapy plus ipilimumab. The CDR3 nucleotides read TGTGCCACCGCCCCAAGGACTAGCGGGAGTGTTCAGACCCAGTACTTC. Protein sequence: CATAPRTSGSVQTQYF. Complete variable domain (other parts from reference TRBV15 and TRBJ2-5): DAMVIQNPRYQVTQFGKPVTLSCSQTLNHNVMYWYQQKSSQAPKLLFHYYDKDFNNEADTPDNFQSRRPNTSFCFLDIRSPGLGDTAMYLCATAPRTSGSVQTQYFGPGTRLLVL.